This TCR beta chain comes out of a study of blood T cell repertoires in COVID-19. The method was immunoSEQ multiplex PCR; TCRdb's version includes in-frame clones alone and lacks a portion of them. The table records some 25,000 clones, roughly nine tenths of them present only once. Trimming removed 0 bases at V and 0 bases at J, with 15 bases between. The CDR3 is 17 amino acids. Germline CDR1 and CDR2: SGHNT and YENEEA. J is TRBJ2-7 and V is TRBV11-3, with D tentatively TRBD1 (6 bases). The source of this sequence is a man aged 70 or older with active COVID-19. Input material: peripheral blood. The CDR3 region is CASSLEPGQRSSYEQYF. CDR3 in DNA: TGTGCCAGCAGCTTAGAGCCCGGACAGCGGAGCTCCTACGAGCAGTACTTC.